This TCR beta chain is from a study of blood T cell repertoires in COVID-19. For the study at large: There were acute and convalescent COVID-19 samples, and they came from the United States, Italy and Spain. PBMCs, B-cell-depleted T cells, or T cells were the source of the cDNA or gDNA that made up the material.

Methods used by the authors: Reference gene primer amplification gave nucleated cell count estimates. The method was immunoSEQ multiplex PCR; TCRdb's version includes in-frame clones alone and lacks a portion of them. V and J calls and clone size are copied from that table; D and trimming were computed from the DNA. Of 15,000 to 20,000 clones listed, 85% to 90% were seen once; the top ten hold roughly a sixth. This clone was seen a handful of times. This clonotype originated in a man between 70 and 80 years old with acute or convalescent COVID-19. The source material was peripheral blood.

This chain's CDR3 is CASSQGQSHQPQHF. The CDR3 DNA reads TGCGCCAGCAGCCAAGGACAGTCACATCAGCCCCAGCATTTT. V and J are TRBV4-3 and TRBJ1-5, with TRBD1 as a possible D gene (5 bases). Trimming pared 1 base from V and 5 bases from J, leaving 9 bases between. In germline, CDR1 is LGHNA, CDR2 YSLEER. The CDR3 sequence is 14 residues long.